These T cell receptor beta chains were read from a single sample in a study of T cell responses to AZD1222 COVID-19 vaccine. Clones were sequenced by immunoSEQ multiplex PCR, and TCRdb holds only the in-frame ones, with some missing. The sample yields 90,000 to 120,000 clones, approximately 88% seen once. The sample consisted of peripheral blood, taken on day 0 of AZD1222 vaccination. The receptors shown here come from an adult in good health. Both conserved end residues are part of each CDR3. The D gene is left open where the match is weak. Rows may omit the clone size; those that give it use once, few, many or a size class.

d_call	v_call	j_call	clone_size	cdr3_aa	cdr3_nt
NA	TRBV24-1	TRBJ2-2	NA	CATSDPNTGELFF	TGTGCCACCAGTGATCCGAACACCGGGGAGCTGTTTTTT
TRBD2	TRBV5-5	TRBJ2-7	NA	CASTAGHEQYF	TGTGCCAGCACAGCGGGACACGAGCAGTACTTC
NA	TRBV5-3	TRBJ1-1	NA	CARSSPGAHTEAFF	TGTGCCAGAAGCTCCCCCGGGGCCCACACTGAAGCTTTCTTT
TRBD2	TRBV19	TRBJ2-1	NA	CASSIQRGYNEQFF	TGTGCCAGTAGTATCCAGCGGGGTTACAATGAGCAGTTCTTC
NA	TRBV15	TRBJ2-7	many	CATSRDAGGDGRSEQYF	TGTGCCACCAGCAGAGACGCCGGGGGCGACGGTAGGAGCGAGCAGTACTTC
NA	TRBV5-1	TRBJ2-3	NA	CASSLGTFPGAQYF	TGCGCCAGCAGCCTAGGGACTTTCCCTGGTGCGCAGTATTTT
TRBD1	TRBV7-9	TRBJ2-1	NA	CASSVMGQGPVGEQFF	TGTGCCAGCAGCGTAATGGGACAGGGACCAGTAGGGGAGCAGTTCTTC
TRBD1	TRBV28	TRBJ2-6	NA	CASSFRDRGGPGANVLTF	TGTGCCAGCAGTTTTCGGGACAGGGGGGGCCCTGGGGCCAACGTCCTGACTTTC
TRBD1	TRBV19	TRBJ2-1	NA	CASSTPGQGKGNEQFF	TGTGCCAGTAGTACACCGGGACAGGGGAAGGGCAATGAGCAGTTCTTC
NA	TRBV20-1	TRBJ1-3	NA	CSASSGNTIYF	TGCAGTGCTTCCTCTGGAAACACCATATATTTT
NA	TRBV24-1	TRBJ1-2	NA	CATSDPYNPAGGYTF	TGTGCCACCAGTGATCCTTACAACCCCGCCGGGGGCTACACCTTC
NA	TRBV19	TRBJ1-6	NA	CASRTVGGANNSPLHF	TGTGCCAGTAGGACCGTGGGGGGGGCGAATAATTCACCCCTCCACTTT
TRBD1	TRBV15	TRBJ1-1	once	CATNYDRDDTEAFF	TGTGCCACCAATTACGACAGGGATGACACTGAAGCTTTCTTT
NA	TRBV27	TRBJ2-1	NA	CASSLVGIKFF	TGTGCCAGCAGTTTAGTAGGGATTAAGTTCTTC
NA	TRBV11-2	TRBJ2-6	NA	CASTWTNSGANVLTF	TGTGCCAGCACCTGGACGAACTCTGGGGCCAACGTCCTGACTTTC
TRBD1	TRBV19	TRBJ1-5	once	CASVRDRGYQPQHF	TGTGCCAGTGTCCGGGACAGGGGGTATCAGCCCCAGCATTTT
NA	TRBV29-1	TRBJ1-4	NA	CSVVLGGGTYRLREKLFF	TGCAGCGTTGTCCTCGGGGGGGGGACATATCGCCTTCGTGAAAAACTGTTTTTT
NA	TRBV6-2/TRBV6-3	TRBJ2-7	once	CASSFYRDHPSEQYF	TGTGCCAGCAGTTTTTACCGGGACCATCCTTCTGAGCAGTACTTC
NA	TRBV19	TRBJ2-7	NA	CASSMYGQGDPYEQYF	TGTGCCAGTAGTATGTATGGACAAGGAGATCCCTACGAGCAGTACTTC
TRBD1	TRBV6-5	TRBJ2-7	NA	CASRTGGTYEQYF	TGTGCCAGCAGAACAGGGGGGACATACGAGCAGTACTTC
NA	TRBV28	TRBJ2-2	NA	CASRAGTGELFF	TGTGCCAGCAGGGCCGGGACCGGGGAGCTGTTTTTT
TRBD1	TRBV7-8	TRBJ1-3	NA	CASSRTGYGNTIYF	TGTGCCAGCAGCCGGACAGGCTATGGAAACACCATATATTTT
TRBD2	TRBV10-3	TRBJ2-1	once	CAIRPGLAMDHEQFF	TGTGCCATCAGACCCGGACTAGCGATGGACCATGAGCAGTTCTTC
TRBD1	TRBV27	TRBJ1-3	NA	CASSPIPPTGTGNTIYF	TGTGCCAGCAGTCCCATACCCCCGACAGGGACCGGAAACACCATATATTTT
NA	TRBV5-1	TRBJ1-1	NA	CASRGWEANTEAFF	TGCGCCAGCAGGGGGTGGGAGGCGAACACTGAAGCTTTCTTT
TRBD2	TRBV19	TRBJ2-1	NA	CASSKGTSGNEQFF	TGTGCCAGTAGTAAAGGGACTAGCGGCAATGAGCAGTTCTTC
NA	TRBV7-2	TRBJ1-5	NA	CASSLVGGNQPQHF	TGTGCCAGCAGCTTAGTTGGAGGGAATCAGCCCCAGCATTTT
TRBD2	TRBV28	TRBJ2-1	NA	CASSPPTSGSIYEQFF	TGTGCCAGCAGTCCGCCAACTAGCGGGAGTATCTATGAGCAGTTCTTC
TRBD1	TRBV19	TRBJ1-2	once	CASTRTGGDYGYTF	TGTGCCAGTACTCGGACAGGGGGCGACTATGGCTACACCTTC
NA	TRBV7-9	TRBJ1-6	NA	CASSPSWDSPLHF	TGTGCCAGCAGCCCAAGTTGGGATTCACCCCTCCACTTT
TRBD1	TRBV19	TRBJ2-7	NA	CASSKDRENYEQYF	TGTGCCAGTAGTAAGGACAGGGAGAACTACGAGCAGTACTTC
TRBD2	TRBV12-5	TRBJ2-1	NA	CASGYRGAGAHEQFF	TGTGCTAGTGGGTACCGAGGAGCGGGAGCGCATGAGCAGTTCTTC
NA	TRBV28	TRBJ1-4	NA	CASSLGSHNEKLFF	TGTGCCAGCAGTTTAGGCAGTCATAATGAAAAACTGTTTTTT
NA	TRBV28	TRBJ1-2	NA	CASSLVDPAGGYTF	TGTGCCAGCAGTTTAGTGGACCCGGCTGGTGGCTACACCTTC
NA	TRBV9	TRBJ2-2	NA	CASSDRSLNTGELFF	TGTGCCAGCAGCGACCGTTCCCTGAACACCGGGGAGCTGTTTTTT
TRBD1	TRBV19	TRBJ2-7	NA	CASSIGQGGTYEQYF	TGTGCCAGTAGTATCGGACAGGGGGGTACCTACGAGCAGTACTTC
NA	TRBV7-2	TRBJ2-7	NA	CASSLGAGYEQYF	TGTGCCAGCAGCTTAGGCGCAGGTTACGAGCAGTACTTC
NA	TRBV5-1	TRBJ2-7	NA	CASSLGQRTYEQYF	TGCGCCAGCAGCTTGGGACAGCGCACCTACGAGCAGTACTTC
NA	TRBV2	TRBJ2-4	NA	CASRGNGVGKNIQYF	TGTGCCAGCAGGGGAAATGGGGTCGGCAAAAACATTCAGTACTTC
TRBD1	TRBV6-5	TRBJ1-2	NA	CASSSGTGPNWGYTF	TGTGCCAGCAGTTCCGGGACAGGGCCAAATTGGGGCTACACCTTC